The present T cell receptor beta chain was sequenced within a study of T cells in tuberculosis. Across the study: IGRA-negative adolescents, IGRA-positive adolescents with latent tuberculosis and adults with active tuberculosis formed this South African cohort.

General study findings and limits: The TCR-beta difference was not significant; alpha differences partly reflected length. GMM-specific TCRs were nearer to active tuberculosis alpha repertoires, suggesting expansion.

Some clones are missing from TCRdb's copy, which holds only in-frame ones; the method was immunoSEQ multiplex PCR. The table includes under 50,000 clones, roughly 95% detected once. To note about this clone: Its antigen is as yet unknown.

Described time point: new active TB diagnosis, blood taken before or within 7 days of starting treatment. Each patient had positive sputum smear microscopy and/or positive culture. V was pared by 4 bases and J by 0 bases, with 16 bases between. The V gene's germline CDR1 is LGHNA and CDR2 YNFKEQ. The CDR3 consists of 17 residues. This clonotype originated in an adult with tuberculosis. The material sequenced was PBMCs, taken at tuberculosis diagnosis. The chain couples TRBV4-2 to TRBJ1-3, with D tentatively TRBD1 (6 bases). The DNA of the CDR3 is TGTGCCAGCAGCCCCCAGGCTAGGGGGAGCTCTGGAAACACCATATATTTT. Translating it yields CASSPQARGSSGNTIYF.